The subject of this entry is one T cell receptor beta chain. Its recognized antigen is unknown. Possible read error: a much larger clone is one base away. The data belong to a study of Graves' ophthalmopathy and Graves' hyperthyroidism (dated by TCRdb to 2016 to 2019). Study-wide context: Hyperthyroidism was defined as stable when no progression to ophthalmopathy occurred within 18 months of follow-up. In total, around 130 blood samples were TCR-sequenced: fewer than 50 ophthalmopathy, around 75 hyperthyroidism and roughly 17 hyperthyroidism-to-ophthalmopathy patients. To explore V-J signatures that distinguish ophthalmopathy from hyperthyroidism, a discovery set of 100 patients was enrolled, made up of 43 with ophthalmopathy and 57 with stable hyperthyroidism. Once sampling was done, hyperthyroidism patients were given methimazole at a starting dose of 30 mg daily, while ophthalmopathy patients were given high-dose intravenous methylprednisolone. The study used TCR beta repertoire signatures to distinguish Graves' ophthalmopathy from Graves' hyperthyroidism and to predict progression to ophthalmopathy. In more than five hyperthyroidism patients, T-cell repertoires of thyroid tissue and blood were compared. An independent validation cohort comprised about 20 hyperthyroidism patients and over 15 patients who later progressed from hyperthyroidism to ophthalmopathy.

What the research found in general, with its limitations: Most expanded thyroid clonotypes with frequency above 0.001 were also detected in blood, suggesting blood repertoires may reflect the thyroid immune response. No statistical method was used to predetermine the sample size, and group allocation was not hidden from the investigators. In cross-validation, the 13-signature model distinguished ophthalmopathy from stable hyperthyroidism with around 90% sensitivity and 81.08% specificity, while in the test set the corresponding values were approximately 80% and 75%. In validation, the model predicted ophthalmopathy progression with about 70% sensitivity and roughly 78% specificity; about a dozen predicted patients were CT-confirmed with GO in a median of about 7.1 months.

The hyperthyroidism patients were 18 to 65 years old and newly diagnosed, with a disease duration of less than 2 months. Patients with other autoimmune diseases, uncontrolled infections, pregnancy or lactation were excluded from the study. Clinical symptoms, serum thyroxine, TRAb, thyroid ultrasound and orbital computed tomography were used for diagnosis. Total RNA was extracted using Trizol reagent, and RNA quality was checked on an Agilent 2100 Bioanalyzer. CDR1 is given as SGHDT and CDR2 as YYEEEE, both from the germline V gene. V drops 3 bases and J drops 11 bases, leaving 18 bases in between. From the cysteine up to the phenylalanine, the CDR3 has a length of 15 residues. The only DNA kept is the CDR3, 45 bases in frame from the first base. TCR beta CDR3 regions were amplified from RNA transcripts for repertoire sequencing. The first round of RT-PCR was done with HTBI primers and the Qiagen OneStep RT-PCR kit, and was followed by a second round of multiplex PCR, then size selection and purification. The libraries underwent paired-end sequencing with 100 bp reads on an Illumina HiSeq2000. From the authors' description of their analysis: SOAPnuke was used for read processing, and reads with adapters, uncalled bases, a mean Phred below 15, or no exact constant-primer or identifier match were discarded. High-quality paired reads were merged with COPE v1.2.5. Unique nucleotide sequences were defined as clonotypes and aligned to IMGT TRB V, D and J references using MiTCR v1.1. Analysis was restricted to V-J combinations with a frequency above 0.0001, which covered roughly 99% of repertoires. For each V-J combination, a TCR clonal expansion and chaos score was defined as the ratio of F50 clonal expansion to chaos observed in the TCRdist matrix. Features were reduced by Welch's t-statistics and random forest to over 10 V-J combinations, which fed a naive Bayes classifier. The Morisita-Horn index was used to measure how similar the thyroid and blood repertoires were. The public reads were reanalyzed by TCRdb: fastp trimming at Q25, MiXCR alignment, in-frame beta chains only. Every CDR3 protein is listed once, alongside the most common genes and DNA of its rows. None of the V and J calls come from the authors' own analysis; TCRdb made them. The sample table holds around 520,000 distinct CDR3 sequences, of which about two fifths were seen once. The ten largest clones represent approximately 4.1% of the sample.

Sequenced: peripheral blood or thyroid tissue (not recorded which). This TCR derives from an adult man with Graves' hyperthyroidism. The chain is made from TRBV5-6 and TRBJ1-6, with TRBD1 perhaps the D gene, on 5 matching bases. The nucleotides are TGTGCCAGCAGCTCGCTAGGTGGGGCGAATCCACCCCTCCACTTT. It encodes CASSSLGGANPPLHF.